The rows below give T cell receptor beta chains drawn from one sample of a study of blood T cell repertoires in COVID-19. Measured with immunoSEQ multiplex PCR; TCRdb has only the in-frame clones, and not every one. The sample holds 500,000 or so clones, approximately 90% seen once. Material: PBMCs or T cells enriched from blood (not recorded which). Source of these receptors: a woman under 30 who had recovered from COVID-19. Both conserved end residues are part of each CDR3. Only some rows state a clone size, as once, few, many or a class for expanded clones.

TRBV28	-	15	TRBJ2-7	CASSLSGQGYYEQYF
TRBV4-1	-	15	TRBJ1-1	CASSQPEYENTEAFF
TRBV5-1	-	13	TRBJ1-2	CASSFGEGEGYTF
TRBV3-1/TRBV3-2	-	15	TRBJ1-1	CASSHPSSGWTEAFF
TRBV7-3	-	14	TRBJ1-2	CASSPGFAFFGYTF
TRBV11-1	-	11	TRBJ2-5	CASQSMETQYF
TRBV6-1	once	15	TRBJ2-7	CASSEEGGEGYEQYF
TRBV28	once	16	TRBJ2-6	CASSLNEETGANVLTF
TRBV7-9	few	15	TRBJ2-7	CASSDTGPHSYEQYF
TRBV5-1	-	13	TRBJ1-2	CASSLEKIYGYTF
TRBV11-2	-	15	TRBJ1-1	CASSFAGSMLTEAFF
TRBV28	once	12	TRBJ1-1	CASNPGGTEAFF
TRBV27	-	17	TRBJ2-5	CASSRTERGGPRETQYF
TRBV5-4	-	14	TRBJ2-6	CASSPMSGANVLTF
TRBV4-1	-	16	TRBJ1-5	CASSQELESRWEPQHF
TRBV7-2	few	16	TRBJ1-1	CASSPMPTAQNTEAFF